This T cell receptor (beta chain) was retrieved from a study of blood T cell repertoires in COVID-19. CDR1 is SGHTA, CDR2 FQGTGA, per germline. Trimming removed 5 bases from V and 5 bases from J, with 22 bases in between. The CDR3 totals 16 residues. Per the original methods: From reference gene primer amplification, estimates of nucleated cell counts were derived. Libraries were prepared by immunoSEQ multiplex PCR; TCRdb keeps only in-frame clonotypes and omits some of them. The V and J calls and clone size are taken from that table; D and trimming were inferred from the DNA. The table lists approximately 120,000 clones, 74% of them singletons.

The TCR was taken from a man aged 60-69 years with acute or convalescent COVID-19. Material: peripheral blood. The J gene is TRBJ2-7, the V gene TRBV7-3; D might be TRBD1 (6 bases). The CDR3 reads CASSTDDRLRGHEQYF. The CDR3 DNA sequence: TGTGCCAGCAGCACAGACGACAGGTTGAGGGGTCACGAGCAGTACTTC.